The 7 T cell receptor beta chains given below trace back to one sample, sequenced in a study of Ad26.COV2.S vaccination and SARS-CoV-2 variants. The assay was immunoSEQ multiplex PCR, and TCRdb's table has in-frame clones only and misses some. The table has 400,000 to 450,000 clones, around 90% seen once; the top ten hold 10% to 15%. Sample treatment: around 19 received Ad26.COV2.S at low or high dose, single or two shots; roughly five received placebo; per-sample allocation not given. The samples were gathered on day 63 after the first injection of vaccine or placebo. The sequences come from peripheral blood, collected in a trial of Ad26.COV2.S vaccine versus placebo. These receptors all come from a person aged 18-60 years who received the Ad26.COV2.S COVID-19 vaccine or a placebo.

This sequence joins TRBV14 and TRBJ2-5, with D possibly matching TRBD2 (6 bases). The CDR3 has 16 residues. The germline V gene encodes CDR1 SGHDN and CDR2 FVKESK. V was cut by 1 base and J by 4 bases, with 16 bases left in between. The DNA of the CDR3 is TGTGCCAGCAGCCAAGGGTACGGGTTCGGGGGAGAGACCCAGTACTTC. Translation: CASSQGYGFGGETQYF.

The chain joins TRBV7-2 to TRBJ2-7; D is uncertain. Trimming stripped 1 base from V and 7 bases from J, with 14 bases between. The germline CDR1 and CDR2 sequences are SGHTA and FQGNSA. CDR3 size: 14 residues. CDR3 DNA sequence: TGTGCCAGCAGCTTAGGTTACCCGGTGGGGGAGCAGTACTTC. Its protein is CASSLGYPVGEQYF.

The V gene is TRBV5-1, the J gene TRBJ2-1, with 7 bases fitting TRBD1. V shed 1 base, J shed 8 bases, and the junction held 9 bases outside the gene matches. CDR3 length: 15 residues. Germline V gives CDR1 SGHRS, CDR2 YFSETQ. CDR3 DNA sequence: TGCGCCAGCAGCTTGTTGACAGGGTTTAGTCATGAGCAGTTCTTC. Its protein product is CASSLLTGFSHEQFF.

The V and J genes are TRBV7-9 and TRBJ1-4, with D uncertain. CDR3 size: 12 residues. Trimming left V 5 bases short and J 8 bases short, with 9 bases between. Germline V gene data show CDR1 as SEHNR and CDR2 as FQNEAQ (reference sequence). CDR3 in DNA: TGTGCCAGCAGCGCGCCGGGGGAAAAACTGTTTTTT. It is translated as CASSAPGEKLFF.

V usage is TRBV7-9 and J usage is TRBJ2-7, with 8 positions matching TRBD1. V dropped 5 bases and J dropped 1; count of bases not matched to a gene: 4. CDR1 SEHNR and CDR2 FQNEAQ come from the germline V gene (reference sequence). This CDR3 is built from 14 residues. CDR3 sequence: CASSPGTGSYEQYF. CDR3 DNA sequence: TGTGCCAGCAGCCCAGGGACAGGATCCTACGAGCAGTACTTC.

This clone was seen just once. The chain carries TRBV6-2 or TRBV6-3 and TRBJ2-3; 8 bases map to TRBD2. Germline assignment: CDR1 MNHEY and CDR2 SVGEGT. J lost 4 bases, V lost 5 bases, and 11 bases had no gene match. The CDR3 is made up of 16 amino acids. CDR3 in amino acids: CASSQESGRTSDTQYF. Written as DNA, the CDR3 is TGTGCCAGCAGTCAGGAGAGCGGGAGAACTTCAGATACGCAGTATTTT.

As to this clone: This specimen includes other DNA sequences encoding the same CDR3. The CDR3 DNA sequence: TGTGCCAGCACCAGGAGCGGGAGCTCCTACAATGAGCAGTTCTTC. Its translation is CASTRSGSSYNEQFF. V is TRBV6-5 and J is TRBJ2-1; TRBD2 agrees at 8 bases. Germline V gene sequence: CDR1 MNHEY, CDR2 SVGAGI. Trimming removed 7 bases from V and 0 bases from J; junction bases left unmatched: 5. The CDR3 has 15 amino acids.